Each of the 3 T cell receptor beta chains below was sequenced from the same sample in a study of CD8+CD57+ T cells in acquired aplastic anemia. CDR3 and TCR beta VDJ profiling relied on a genomic DNA template. In TCRdb, the reads were re-called with MiXCR into one record per CDR3 protein. This sample has 160,000 or so distinct CDR3 sequences; 47% occur once, and the top ten carry 0.85% to 1.3%. Whoever was chosen for sequencing had shown CD8+CD57+ cell expansion by flow cytometry. Source material: sorted CD4+, CD8+, or CD8+CD57+ T cells (not recorded which) from PBMCs. These receptors were taken from a human donor with aplastic anemia.

The chain has TRBV19 and TRBJ2-7; a possible D gene is TRBD1 (6 bases). The CDR3 has 14 amino acids. V lost 5 bases and J 2 bases, leaving 13 bases between the germline ends. CDR1 LNHDA and CDR2 SQIVND come from the germline V gene (reference sequence). The CDR3 sequence: CASSGQGQAYEQYF. CDR3 sequence (DNA): TGTGCCAGTAGTGGCCAGGGACAAGCCTACGAGCAGTACTTC.

J is TRBJ2-5 and V is TRBV12-3 or TRBV12-4; TRBD1 might be the D (5 bases). This CDR3 spans 15 amino acids. V gave up 5 bases and J gave up 3 bases, with 16 bases separating them. CDR3: CASSPLGPEKETQYF. CDR3 coding DNA: TGTGCCAGCAGTCCCTTGGGGCCCGAAAAAGAGACCCAGTACTTC.

This clonotype was counted only a few times. A much bigger clone sits one base away, suggesting this may be a read error. V usage is TRBV19 and J usage is TRBJ1-2, with 10 bases matching TRBD1. The germline V gene encodes CDR1 LNHDA and CDR2 SQIVND (reference sequence). The CDR3 consists of 15 residues. The V segment lost 8 bases and the J segment 7 bases; nucleotides outside the gene matches: 13. CDR3 residues: CASVAAGTGDGGYTF. The CDR3 DNA is TGTGCCAGTGTAGCGGCTGGGACAGGGGACGGTGGCTACACCTTC.